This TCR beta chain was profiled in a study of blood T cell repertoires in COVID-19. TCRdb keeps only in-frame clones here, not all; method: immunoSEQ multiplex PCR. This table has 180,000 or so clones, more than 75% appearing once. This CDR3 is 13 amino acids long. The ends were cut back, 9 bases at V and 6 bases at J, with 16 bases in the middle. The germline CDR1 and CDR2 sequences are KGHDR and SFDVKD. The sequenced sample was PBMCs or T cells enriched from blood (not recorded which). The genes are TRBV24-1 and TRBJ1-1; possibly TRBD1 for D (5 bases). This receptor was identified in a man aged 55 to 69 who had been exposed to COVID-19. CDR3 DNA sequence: TGTGCCACCCGGGGGGGGTGGGGCTCTGAAGCTTTCTTT. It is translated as CATRGGWGSEAFF.